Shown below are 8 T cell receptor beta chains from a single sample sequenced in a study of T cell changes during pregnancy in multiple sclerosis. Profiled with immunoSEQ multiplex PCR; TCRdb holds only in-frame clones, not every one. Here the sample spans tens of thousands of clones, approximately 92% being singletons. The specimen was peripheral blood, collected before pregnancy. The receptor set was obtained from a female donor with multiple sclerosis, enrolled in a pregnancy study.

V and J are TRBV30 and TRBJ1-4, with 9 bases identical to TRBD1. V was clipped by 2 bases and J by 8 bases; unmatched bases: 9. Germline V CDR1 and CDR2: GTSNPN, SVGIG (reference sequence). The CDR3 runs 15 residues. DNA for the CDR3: TGTGCCTGGAGTCCGCCGGGACAGGGATACGAAAAACTGTTTTTT. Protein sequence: CAWSPPGQGYEKLFF.

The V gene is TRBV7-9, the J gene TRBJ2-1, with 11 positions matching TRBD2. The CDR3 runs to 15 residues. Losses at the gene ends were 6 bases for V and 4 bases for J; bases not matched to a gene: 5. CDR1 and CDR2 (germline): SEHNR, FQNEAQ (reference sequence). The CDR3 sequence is CASSPGTSGYNEQFF. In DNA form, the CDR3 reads TGTGCCAGCAGTCCCGGGACTAGCGGTTACAATGAGCAGTTCTTC.

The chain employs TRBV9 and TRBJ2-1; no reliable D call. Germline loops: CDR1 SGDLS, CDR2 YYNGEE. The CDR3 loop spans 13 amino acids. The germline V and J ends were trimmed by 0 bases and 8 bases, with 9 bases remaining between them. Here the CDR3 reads CASSVAASYEQFF. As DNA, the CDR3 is TGTGCCAGCAGCGTAGCGGCTAGTTATGAGCAGTTCTTC.

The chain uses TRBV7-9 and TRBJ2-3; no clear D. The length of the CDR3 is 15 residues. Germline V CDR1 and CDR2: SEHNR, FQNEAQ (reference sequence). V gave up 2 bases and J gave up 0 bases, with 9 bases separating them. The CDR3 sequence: CASSLRSASTDTQYF. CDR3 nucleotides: TGTGCCAGCAGCTTAAGGAGCGCAAGCACAGATACGCAGTATTTT.

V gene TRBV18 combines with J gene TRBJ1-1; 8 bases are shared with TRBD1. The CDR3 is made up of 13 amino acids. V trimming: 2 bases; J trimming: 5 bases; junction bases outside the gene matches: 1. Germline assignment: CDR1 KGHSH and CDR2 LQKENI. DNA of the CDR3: TGTGCCAGCTCACCAGACAGGGGAACTGAAGCTTTCTTT. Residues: CASSPDRGTEAFF. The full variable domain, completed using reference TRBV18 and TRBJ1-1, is NAGVMQNPRHLVRRRGQEARLRCSPMKGHSHVYWYRQLPEEGLKFMVYLQKENIIDESGMPKERFSAEFPKEGPSILRIQQVVRGDSAAYFCASSPDRGTEAFFGQGTRLTVV.

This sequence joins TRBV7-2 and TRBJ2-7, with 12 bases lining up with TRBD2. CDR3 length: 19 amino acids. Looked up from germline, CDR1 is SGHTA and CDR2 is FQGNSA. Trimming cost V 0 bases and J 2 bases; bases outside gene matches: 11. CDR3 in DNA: TGTGCCAGCAGCTTAGCGTTAGGGGCTAGCGGGAGGGGAACCTACGAGCAGTACTTC. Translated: CASSLALGASGRGTYEQYF.

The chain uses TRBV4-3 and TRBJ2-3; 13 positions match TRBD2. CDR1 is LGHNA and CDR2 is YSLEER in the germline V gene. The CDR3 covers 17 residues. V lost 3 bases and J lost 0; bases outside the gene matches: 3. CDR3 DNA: TGCGCCAGCAGCCACCGACTAGCGGGAGGTAGCACAGATACGCAGTATTTT. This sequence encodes CASSHRLAGGSTDTQYF.

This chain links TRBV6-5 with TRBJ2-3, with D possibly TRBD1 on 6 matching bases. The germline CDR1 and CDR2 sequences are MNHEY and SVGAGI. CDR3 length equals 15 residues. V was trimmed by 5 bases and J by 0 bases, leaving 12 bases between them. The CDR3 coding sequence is TGTGCCAGCAGTAAGGGGGAAGGGAGCACAGATACGCAGTATTTT. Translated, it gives CASSKGEGSTDTQYF.